Only one count was recorded for the clone carrying this TCR beta chain. RNA was extracted with the RNeasy kit, and a quantity of about 0.45 to 1 ug was reverse transcribed using random hexamers. A single record per CDR3 protein comes from TCRdb applying MiXCR to the immunoSEQ multiplex PCR reads. This table holds about 80,000 distinct CDR3 sequences, around 94% found once. The sample is drawn from a study of CD8 T cells in Susac syndrome. The length of the CDR3 is 14 residues. V shed 6 bases and J 5 bases; nucleotides not matched to a gene: 8. The TCR sequence derives from a human donor in good health. The chain joins TRBV12-3 or TRBV12-4 to TRBJ2-5; the match to TRBD2 covers 8 bases. The sequencing input was CD8+ T cells from PBMCs. CDR3 DNA: TGTGCCAGCAGATATCGGGAGGGGTTTGAGACCCAGTACTTC. It specifies CASRYREGFETQYF.